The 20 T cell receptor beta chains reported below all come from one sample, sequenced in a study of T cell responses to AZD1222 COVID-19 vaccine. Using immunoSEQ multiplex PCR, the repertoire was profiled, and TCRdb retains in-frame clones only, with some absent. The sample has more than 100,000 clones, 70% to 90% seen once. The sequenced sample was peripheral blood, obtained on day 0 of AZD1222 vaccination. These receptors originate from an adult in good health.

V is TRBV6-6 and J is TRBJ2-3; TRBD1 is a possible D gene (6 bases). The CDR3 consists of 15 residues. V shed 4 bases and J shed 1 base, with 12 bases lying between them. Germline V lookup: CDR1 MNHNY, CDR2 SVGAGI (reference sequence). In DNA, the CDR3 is TGTGCCAGCAGTTCCCGGGACAAAGGCACAGATACGCAGTATTTT. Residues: CASSSRDKGTDTQYF.

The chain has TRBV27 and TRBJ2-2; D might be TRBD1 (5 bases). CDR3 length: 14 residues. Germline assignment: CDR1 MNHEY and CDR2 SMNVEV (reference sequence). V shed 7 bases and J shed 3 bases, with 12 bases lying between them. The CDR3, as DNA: TGTGCCAGCAACTCAGGGCTGGACACCGGGGAGCTGTTTTTT. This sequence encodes CASNSGLDTGELFF.

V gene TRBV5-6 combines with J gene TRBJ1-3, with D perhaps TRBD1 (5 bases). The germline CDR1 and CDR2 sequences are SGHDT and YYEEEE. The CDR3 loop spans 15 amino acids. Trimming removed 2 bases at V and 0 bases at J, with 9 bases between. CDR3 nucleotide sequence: TGTGCCAGCAGCTTAACAGGAGTCTCTGGAAACACCATATATTTT. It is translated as CASSLTGVSGNTIYF.

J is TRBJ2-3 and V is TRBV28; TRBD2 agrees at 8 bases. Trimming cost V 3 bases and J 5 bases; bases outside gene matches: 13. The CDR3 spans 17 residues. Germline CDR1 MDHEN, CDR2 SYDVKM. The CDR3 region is CASSFSPGRGAEDTQYF. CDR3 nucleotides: TGTGCCAGCAGTTTTTCCCCCGGGCGGGGGGCGGAAGATACGCAGTATTTT.

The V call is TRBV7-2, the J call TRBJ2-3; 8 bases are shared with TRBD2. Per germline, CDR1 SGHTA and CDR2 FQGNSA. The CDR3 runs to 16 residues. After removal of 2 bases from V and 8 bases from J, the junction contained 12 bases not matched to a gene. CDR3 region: CASSLRFSAGGVTQYF. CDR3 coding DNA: TGTGCCAGCAGCTTACGGTTTTCGGCGGGGGGAGTTACGCAGTATTTT.

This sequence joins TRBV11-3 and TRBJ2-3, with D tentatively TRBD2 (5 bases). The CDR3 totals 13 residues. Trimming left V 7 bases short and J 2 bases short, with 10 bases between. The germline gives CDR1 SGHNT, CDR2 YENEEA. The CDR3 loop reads CASTDGNTDTQYF. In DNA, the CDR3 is TGTGCCAGCACGGACGGGAACACAGATACGCAGTATTTT.

The CDR3 loop is CATSRDLSVEKLFF. CDR3 in DNA: TGTGCCACCAGCAGAGATCTGAGTGTTGAAAAACTGTTTTTT. This chain joins TRBV15 and TRBJ1-4; no reliable D call. CDR3 length: 14 residues. The germline gives CDR1 LNHNV, CDR2 YYDKDF (reference sequence). Trimming shortened V by 0 bases and J by 7 bases, and 9 bases separated the two germline ends.

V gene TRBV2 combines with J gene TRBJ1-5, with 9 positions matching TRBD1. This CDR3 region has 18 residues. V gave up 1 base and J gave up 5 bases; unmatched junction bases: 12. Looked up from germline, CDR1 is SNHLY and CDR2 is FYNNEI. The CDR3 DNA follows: TGTGCCAGCAGTGAAGATGGAGACAGGGGGTTGATATATCAGCCCCAGCATTTT. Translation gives CASSEDGDRGLIYQPQHF.

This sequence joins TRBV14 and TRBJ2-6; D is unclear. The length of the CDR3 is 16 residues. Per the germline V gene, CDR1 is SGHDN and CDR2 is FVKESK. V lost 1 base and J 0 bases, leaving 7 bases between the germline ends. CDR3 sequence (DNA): TGTGCCAGCAGCCAAGCAGAAATCTCTGGGGCCAACGTCCTGACTTTC. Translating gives CASSQAEISGANVLTF.

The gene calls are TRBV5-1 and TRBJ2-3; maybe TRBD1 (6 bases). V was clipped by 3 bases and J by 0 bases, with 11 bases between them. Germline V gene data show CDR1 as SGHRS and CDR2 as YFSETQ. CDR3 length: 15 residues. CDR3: CASSSDRASTDTQYF. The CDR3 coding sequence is TGCGCCAGCAGCTCGGACAGAGCTAGCACAGATACGCAGTATTTT.

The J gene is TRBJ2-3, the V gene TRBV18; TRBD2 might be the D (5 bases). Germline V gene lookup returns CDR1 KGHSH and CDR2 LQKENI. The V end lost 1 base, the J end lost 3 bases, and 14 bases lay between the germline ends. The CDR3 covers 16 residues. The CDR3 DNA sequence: TGTGCCAGCTCACCACGTGGCCCAGAGCGGACAGATACGCAGTATTTT. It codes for CASSPRGPERTDTQYF.

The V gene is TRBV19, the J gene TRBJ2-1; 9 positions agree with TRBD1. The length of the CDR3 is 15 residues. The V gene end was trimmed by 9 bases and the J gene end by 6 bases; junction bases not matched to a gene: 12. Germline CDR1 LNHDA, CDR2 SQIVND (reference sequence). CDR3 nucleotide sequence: TGTGCCAGCACCATCGGGACAGGGTTTGTCAATGAGCAGTTCTTC. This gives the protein CASTIGTGFVNEQFF.

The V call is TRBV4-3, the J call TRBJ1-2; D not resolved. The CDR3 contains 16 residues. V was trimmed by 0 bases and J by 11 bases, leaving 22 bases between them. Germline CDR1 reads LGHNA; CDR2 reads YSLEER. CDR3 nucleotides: TGCGCCAGCAGCCAAGATCTTAGATCCGCCCTTGGTGGTTACACCTTC. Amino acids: CASSQDLRSALGGYTF.

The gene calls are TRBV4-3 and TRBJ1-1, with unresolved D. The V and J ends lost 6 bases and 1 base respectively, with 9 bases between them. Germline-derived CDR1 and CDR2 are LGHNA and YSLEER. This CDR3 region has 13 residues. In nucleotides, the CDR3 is TGCGCCAGCAGTGATCAGCAGAACACTGAAGCTTTCTTT. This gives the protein CASSDQQNTEAFF.

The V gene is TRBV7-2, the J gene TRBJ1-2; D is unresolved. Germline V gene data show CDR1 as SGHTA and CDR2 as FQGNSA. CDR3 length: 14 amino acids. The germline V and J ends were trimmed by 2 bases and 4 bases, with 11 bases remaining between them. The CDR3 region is CASSLNRETYGYTF. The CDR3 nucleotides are TGTGCCAGCAGCTTAAATCGGGAAACCTATGGCTACACCTTC.

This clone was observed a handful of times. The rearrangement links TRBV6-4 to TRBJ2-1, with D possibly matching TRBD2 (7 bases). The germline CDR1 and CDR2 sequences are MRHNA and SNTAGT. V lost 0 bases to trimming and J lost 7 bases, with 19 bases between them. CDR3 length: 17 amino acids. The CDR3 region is CASSDSGKGGPTNEQFF. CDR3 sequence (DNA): TGTGCCAGCAGTGACTCGGGAAAGGGGGGGCCTACTAATGAGCAGTTCTTC.

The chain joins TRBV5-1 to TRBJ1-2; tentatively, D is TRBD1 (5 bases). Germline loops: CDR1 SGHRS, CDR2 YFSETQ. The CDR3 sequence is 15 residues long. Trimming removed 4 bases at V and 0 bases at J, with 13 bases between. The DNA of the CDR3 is TGCGCCAGCAGCCCCGGGACTGACCCTAACTATGGCTACACCTTC. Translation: CASSPGTDPNYGYTF.

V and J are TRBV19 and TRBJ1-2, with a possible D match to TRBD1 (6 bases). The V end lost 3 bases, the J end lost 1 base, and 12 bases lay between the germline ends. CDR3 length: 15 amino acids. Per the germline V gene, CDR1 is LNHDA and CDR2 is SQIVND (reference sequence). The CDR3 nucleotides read TGTGCCAGTAGTATTTGGGGGCGCGATAACTATGGCTACACCTTC. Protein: CASSIWGRDNYGYTF. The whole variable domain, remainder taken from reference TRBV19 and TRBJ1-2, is DGGITQSPKYLFRKEGQNVTLSCEQNLNHDAMYWYRQDPGQGLRLIYYSQIVNDFQKGDIAEGYSVSREKKESFPLTVTSAQKNPTAFYLCASSIWGRDNYGYTFGSGTRLTVV.

CDR3 residues: CASLRSASGNTIYF. In nucleotides, the CDR3 is TGTGCCAGCCTACGGTCGGCCTCTGGAAACACCATATATTTT. The V gene is TRBV7-9, the J gene TRBJ1-3; no definite D call. The CDR3 contains 14 residues. The V end lost 8 bases, the J end lost 0 bases, and 11 bases lay between the germline ends. From germline, CDR1 is SEHNR and CDR2 FQNEAQ (reference sequence).

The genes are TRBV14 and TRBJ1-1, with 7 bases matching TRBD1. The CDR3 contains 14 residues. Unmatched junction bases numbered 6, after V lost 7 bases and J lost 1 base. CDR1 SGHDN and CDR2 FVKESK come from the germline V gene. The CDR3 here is CASKRGLSNTEAFF. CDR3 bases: TGTGCCAGCAAGAGGGGGCTATCGAACACTGAAGCTTTCTTT.